This T cell receptor (beta chain) was sequenced in a study of T cell repertoires in cytomegalovirus infection. TCRdb redid the calling of the reads with MiXCR, one entry per CDR3 protein. The sample holds hundreds of thousands of distinct CDR3 sequences; more than 8% are singletons and the top ten take approximately 4.7%. The CDR3 consists of 14 residues. The germline V gene has CDR1 WSHSY and CDR2 SAAADI. The V end lost 5 bases, the J end lost 10 bases, and 15 bases lay between the germline ends. The TCR comes from a human donor in good health (CMV status not recorded). Some clones in this sample may be carry-over from other donors' samples. Sequenced material: PBMCs. This chain uses TRBV10-2 with TRBJ1-6; a possible D gene is TRBD1 (5 bases). The CDR3 DNA follows: TGCGCCAGCAGTAAGCAGGGACCGGGCTCACCCCTCCACTTT. Translating it yields CASSKQGPGSPLHF.